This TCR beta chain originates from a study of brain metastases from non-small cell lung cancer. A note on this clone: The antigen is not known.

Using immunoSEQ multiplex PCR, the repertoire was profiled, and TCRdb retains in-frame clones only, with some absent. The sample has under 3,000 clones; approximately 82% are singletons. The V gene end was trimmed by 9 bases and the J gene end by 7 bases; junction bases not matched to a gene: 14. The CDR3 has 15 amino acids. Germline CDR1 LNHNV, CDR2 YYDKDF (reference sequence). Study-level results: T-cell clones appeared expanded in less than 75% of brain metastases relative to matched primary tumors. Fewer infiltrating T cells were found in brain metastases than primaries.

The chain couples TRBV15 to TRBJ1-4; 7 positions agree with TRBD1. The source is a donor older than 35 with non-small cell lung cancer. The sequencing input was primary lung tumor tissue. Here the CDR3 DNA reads TGTGCCACGAGGAGAGGGGGCTCGTGGGGTGAAAAACTGTTTTTT. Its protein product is CATRRGGSWGEKLFF.